Shown below are 8 T cell receptor beta chains from a single sample sequenced in a study of chemoradiotherapy in HPV16-positive cancers. Only in-frame clones appear in the TCRdb table, and some are missing; sequencing was by immunoSEQ multiplex PCR. This sample has 7,500 to 10,000 clones, with around 90% found just once. This specimen consisted of blood, obtained from a patient who underwent chemoradiotherapy. These receptors originate from a human donor with HPV-associated anogenital cancer.

The chain combines TRBV7-8 with TRBJ1-6, with D perhaps matching TRBD1 (5 bases). The V gene's germline CDR1 is SGHVS and CDR2 FQNEAQ. Trimming cost V 3 bases and J 2 bases, with 8 bases left between them. The CDR3 loop spans 15 amino acids. The CDR3 protein is CASSFRQPYNSPLHF. The CDR3, as DNA: TGTGCCAGCAGCTTCCGACAGCCCTATAATTCACCCCTCCACTTT.

This clone has a single count. This sequence joins TRBV28 and TRBJ1-3; D is possibly TRBD1 (5 bases). This CDR3 has 16 residues. Between the trimmed V and J ends, which lost 4 bases and 3 bases, there was a span of 16 bases. Germline lookup yields CDR1 MDHEN and CDR2 SYDVKM. This chain's CDR3 is CASSSPTVQYGNTIYF. CDR3 nucleotide sequence: TGTGCCAGCAGTTCGCCGACAGTTCAATATGGAAACACCATATATTTT.

The rearrangement joins TRBV7-2 to TRBJ1-2; TRBD1 might be the D (5 bases). V was clipped by 1 base and J by 1 base, with 16 bases between them. From germline, CDR1 is SGHTA and CDR2 FQGNSA. CDR3 length: 17 residues. This CDR3 reads CASSLGAGRVHNYGYTF. The CDR3 DNA is TGTGCCAGCAGCTTAGGGGCAGGGAGAGTACATAACTATGGCTACACCTTC.

The chain couples TRBV7-8 to TRBJ2-7, with 14 bases identical to TRBD2. CDR1 and CDR2 from the germline V gene are SGHVS and FQNEAQ. This CDR3 is built from 16 residues. V dropped 3 bases and J dropped 4; count of bases not matched to a gene: 5. Here the CDR3 reads CASSFGTSGGGYEQYV. CDR3 nucleotide sequence: TGTGCCAGCAGCTTCGGGACTAGCGGGGGCGGGTACGAGCAGTACGTC.

This chain links TRBV2 with TRBJ1-1, with 9 bases identical to TRBD1. After removal of 7 bases from V and 7 bases from J, the junction contained 7 bases not matched to a gene. Germline-derived CDR1 and CDR2 are SNHLY and FYNNEI. The CDR3 has 13 residues. The CDR3 spells CASTPTGGSEAFF. The CDR3 nucleotides read TGTGCCAGCACACCGACAGGGGGTAGTGAAGCTTTCTTT.

This chain uses TRBV30 with TRBJ1-6; 7 bases fit TRBD1. The CDR3 extends over 13 amino acids. Trimming removed 0 bases from V and 7 bases from J; junction bases left unmatched: 0. Germline values: CDR1 GTSNPN, CDR2 SVGIG (reference sequence). The CDR3 is CAWSVQGNSPLHF. The DNA of the CDR3 is TGTGCCTGGAGTGTACAGGGGAATTCACCCCTCCACTTT.

A few counts support this clone. The chain carries TRBV19 and TRBJ1-2; D unresolved. V was cut by 6 bases and J by 0 bases, with 8 bases left in between. The CDR3 covers 13 residues. Germline V gene data show CDR1 as LNHDA and CDR2 as SQIVND (reference sequence). CDR3 loop: CASSPGANYGYTF. CDR3 nucleotides: TGTGCCAGTAGCCCAGGAGCTAACTATGGCTACACCTTC.

The chain couples TRBV2 to TRBJ1-2; 11 bases align to TRBD1. The length of the CDR3 is 14 residues. CDR1 SNHLY and CDR2 FYNNEI come from the germline V gene. Trimming cost V 5 bases and J 3 bases; bases outside gene matches: 2. The CDR3: CASSSDRGHYGYTF. In DNA, the CDR3 is TGTGCCAGCAGTTCGGACAGGGGGCACTATGGCTACACCTTC.